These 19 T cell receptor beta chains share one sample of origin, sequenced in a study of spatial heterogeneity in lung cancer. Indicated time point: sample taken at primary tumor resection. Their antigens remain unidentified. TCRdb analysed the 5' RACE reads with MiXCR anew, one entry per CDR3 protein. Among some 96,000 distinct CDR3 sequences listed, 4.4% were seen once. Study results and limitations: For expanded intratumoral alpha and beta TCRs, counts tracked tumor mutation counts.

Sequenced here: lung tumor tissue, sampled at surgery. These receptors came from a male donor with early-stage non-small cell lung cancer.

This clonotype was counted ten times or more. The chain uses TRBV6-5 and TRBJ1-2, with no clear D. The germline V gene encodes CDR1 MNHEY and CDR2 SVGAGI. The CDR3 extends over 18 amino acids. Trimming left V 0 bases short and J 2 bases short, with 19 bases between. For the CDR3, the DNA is TGTGCCAGCAGTTACTCGATTAGAGGCTTAGGGCAGAACTATGGCTACACCTTC. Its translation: CASSYSIRGLGQNYGYTF.

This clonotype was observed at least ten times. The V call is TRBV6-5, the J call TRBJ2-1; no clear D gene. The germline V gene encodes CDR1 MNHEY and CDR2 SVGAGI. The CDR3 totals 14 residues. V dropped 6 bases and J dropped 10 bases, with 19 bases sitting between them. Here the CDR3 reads CASSATSLPQEQFF. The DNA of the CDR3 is TGTGCCAGCAGCGCTACCTCACTCCCACAGGAGCAGTTCTTC.

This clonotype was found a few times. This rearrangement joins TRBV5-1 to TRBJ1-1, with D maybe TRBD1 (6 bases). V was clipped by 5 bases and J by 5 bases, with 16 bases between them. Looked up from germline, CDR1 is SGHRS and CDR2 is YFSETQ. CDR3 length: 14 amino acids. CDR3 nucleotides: TGCGCCAGCAGTTACACAGGGTTTAAGACTGAAGCTTTCTTT. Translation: CASSYTGFKTEAFF.

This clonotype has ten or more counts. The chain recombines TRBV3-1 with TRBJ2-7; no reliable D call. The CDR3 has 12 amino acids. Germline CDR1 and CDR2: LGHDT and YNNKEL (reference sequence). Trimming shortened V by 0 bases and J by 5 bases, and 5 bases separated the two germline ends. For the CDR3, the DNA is TGTGCCAGCAGCCAAGACTGGGACGAGCAGTACTTC. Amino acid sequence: CASSQDWDEQYF.

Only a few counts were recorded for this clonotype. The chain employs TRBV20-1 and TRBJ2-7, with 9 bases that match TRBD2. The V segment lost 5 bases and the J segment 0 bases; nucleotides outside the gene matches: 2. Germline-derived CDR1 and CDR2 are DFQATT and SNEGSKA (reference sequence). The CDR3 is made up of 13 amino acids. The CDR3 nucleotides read TGCAGTGCTGGTAGCGGGAGCTCCTACGAGCAGTACTTC. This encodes CSAGSGSSYEQYF.

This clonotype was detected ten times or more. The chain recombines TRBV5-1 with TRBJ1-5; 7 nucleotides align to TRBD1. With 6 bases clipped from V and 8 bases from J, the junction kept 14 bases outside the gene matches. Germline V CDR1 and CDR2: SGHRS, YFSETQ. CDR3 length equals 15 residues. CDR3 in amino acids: CASTTTGAPGEPQHF. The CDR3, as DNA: TGCGCCAGCACCACAACAGGGGCCCCAGGAGAGCCCCAGCATTTT.

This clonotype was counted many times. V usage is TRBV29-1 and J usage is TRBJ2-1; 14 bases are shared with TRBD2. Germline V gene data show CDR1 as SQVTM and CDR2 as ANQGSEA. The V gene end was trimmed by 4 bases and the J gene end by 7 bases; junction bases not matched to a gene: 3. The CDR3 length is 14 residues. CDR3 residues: CSVVRLAGGNEQFF. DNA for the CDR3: TGCAGCGTTGTACGACTAGCGGGAGGGAATGAGCAGTTCTTC.

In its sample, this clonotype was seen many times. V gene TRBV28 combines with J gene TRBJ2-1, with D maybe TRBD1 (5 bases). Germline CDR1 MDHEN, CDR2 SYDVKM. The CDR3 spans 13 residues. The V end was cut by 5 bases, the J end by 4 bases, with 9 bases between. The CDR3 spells CASSPDSYNEQFF. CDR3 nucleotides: TGTGCCAGCAGTCCTGACAGTTACAATGAGCAGTTCTTC.

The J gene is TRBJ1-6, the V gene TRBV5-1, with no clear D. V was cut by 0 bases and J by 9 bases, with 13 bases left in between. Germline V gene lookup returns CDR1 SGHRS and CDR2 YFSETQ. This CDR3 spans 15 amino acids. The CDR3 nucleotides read TGCGCCAGCAGCTTGGCCACCAGGTTGGGTTCACCCCTCCACTTT. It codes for CASSLATRLGSPLHF.

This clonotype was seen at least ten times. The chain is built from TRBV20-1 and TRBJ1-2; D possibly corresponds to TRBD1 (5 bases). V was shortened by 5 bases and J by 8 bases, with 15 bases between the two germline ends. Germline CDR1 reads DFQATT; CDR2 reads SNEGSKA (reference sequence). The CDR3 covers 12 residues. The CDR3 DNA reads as TGCAGTGCTGAAACCGGGACGATCGGCTACACCTTC. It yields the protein CSAETGTIGYTF.

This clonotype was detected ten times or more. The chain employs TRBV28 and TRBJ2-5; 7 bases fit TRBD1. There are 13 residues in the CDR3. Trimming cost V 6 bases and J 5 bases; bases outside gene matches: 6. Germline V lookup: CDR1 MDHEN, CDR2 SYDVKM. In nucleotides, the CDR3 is TGTGCCAGCAGACAACAGGGGAGTGAGACCCAGTACTTC. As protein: CASRQQGSETQYF.

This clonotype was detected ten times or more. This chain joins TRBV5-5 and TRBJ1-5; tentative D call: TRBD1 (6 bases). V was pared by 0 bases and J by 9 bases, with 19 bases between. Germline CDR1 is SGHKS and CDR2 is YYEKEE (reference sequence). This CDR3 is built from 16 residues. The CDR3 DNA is TGTGCCAGCAGCTTGGAAGTTGGACAGTTGCCCTGGCCCCAGCATTTT. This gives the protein CASSLEVGQLPWPQHF.

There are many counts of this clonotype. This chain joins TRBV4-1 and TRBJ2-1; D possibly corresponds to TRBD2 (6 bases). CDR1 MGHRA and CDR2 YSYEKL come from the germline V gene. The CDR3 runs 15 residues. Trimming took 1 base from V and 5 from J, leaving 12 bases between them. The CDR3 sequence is CASSQGAGPNNEQFF. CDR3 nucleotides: TGCGCCAGCAGCCAAGGAGCGGGCCCTAACAATGAGCAGTTCTTC.

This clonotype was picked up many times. The CDR3: CSARASTGGDGSPLHF. CDR3 sequence (DNA): TGCAGTGCTAGAGCTTCCACAGGGGGCGACGGTTCACCCCTCCACTTT. The V call is TRBV20-1, the J call TRBJ1-6; 9 bases agree with TRBD1. CDR1 and CDR2 (germline): DFQATT, SNEGSKA (reference sequence). V shed 1 base, J shed 9 bases, and the junction held 10 bases outside the gene matches. The CDR3 sequence is 16 residues long.

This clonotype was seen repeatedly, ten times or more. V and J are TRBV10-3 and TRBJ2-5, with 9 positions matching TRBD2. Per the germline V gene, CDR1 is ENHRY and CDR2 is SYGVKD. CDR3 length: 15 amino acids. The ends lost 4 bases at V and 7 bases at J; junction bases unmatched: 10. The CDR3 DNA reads TGTGCCATCAGTGGCTTTGCGGGAGGGCCCGGGACCCAGTACTTC. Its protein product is CAISGFAGGPGTQYF.

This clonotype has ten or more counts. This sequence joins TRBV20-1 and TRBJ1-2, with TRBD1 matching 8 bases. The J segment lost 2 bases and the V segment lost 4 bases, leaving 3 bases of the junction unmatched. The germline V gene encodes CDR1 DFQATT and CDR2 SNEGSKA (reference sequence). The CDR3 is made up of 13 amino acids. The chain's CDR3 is CSANHRGNYGYTF. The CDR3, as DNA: TGCAGTGCTAATCACAGGGGGAACTATGGCTACACCTTC.

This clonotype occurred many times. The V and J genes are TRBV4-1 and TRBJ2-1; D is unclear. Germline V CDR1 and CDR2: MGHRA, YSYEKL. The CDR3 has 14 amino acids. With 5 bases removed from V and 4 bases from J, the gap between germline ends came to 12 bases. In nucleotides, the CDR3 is TGCGCCAGCAGCTCCGAAGAGCTGTACAATGAGCAGTTCTTC. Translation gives CASSSEELYNEQFF.

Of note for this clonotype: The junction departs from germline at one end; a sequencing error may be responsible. The CDR3 here is CSARELLRELISF. In nucleotides, the CDR3 is TGCAGTGCTAGGGAACTCCTACGGGAACTAATATCCTTC. The chain uses TRBV20-1 and TRBJ2-7, with D possibly TRBD2 on 5 matching bases. Germline V gene sequence: CDR1 DFQATT, CDR2 SNEGSKA (reference sequence). The CDR3 runs 13 residues.

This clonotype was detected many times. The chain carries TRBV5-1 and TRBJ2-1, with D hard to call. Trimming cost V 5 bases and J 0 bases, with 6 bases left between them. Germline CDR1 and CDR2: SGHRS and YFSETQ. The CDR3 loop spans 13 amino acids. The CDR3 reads CASRWDSYNEQFF. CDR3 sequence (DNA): TGCGCCAGCAGATGGGACTCCTACAATGAGCAGTTCTTC.